A selection of T cell receptor beta chains follows, all from one sample in a study of blood T cell repertoires in COVID-19. The table came from immunoSEQ multiplex PCR; TCRdb's copy has only in-frame clones and leaves some out. The profile shows hundreds of thousands of clones, around 86% of them singletons. Sequencing was performed on peripheral blood. These receptors all stem from a woman aged 25 to 39 with active or convalescent COVID-19. CDR3s include the opening cysteine and the closing phenylalanine or tryptophan. Fields, in order: D gene, V gene, clone size, J gene, CDR3 protein, CDR3 DNA. The D gene is left open where the match is weak. A clone size is listed for some rows: how often the clone was seen (once, few, many), or a class if it is expanded.

d_call: TRBD2; v_call: TRBV30; clone_size: NA; j_call: TRBJ2-6; cdr3_aa: CAWSPLAGAAPGANVLTF; cdr3_nt: TGTGCCTGGAGTCCATTAGCGGGAGCTGCCCCTGGGGCCAACGTCCTGACTTTC
d_call: TRBD2; v_call: TRBV11-2; clone_size: NA; j_call: TRBJ2-7; cdr3_aa: CASSATGTSGSEQYF; cdr3_nt: TGTGCCAGCAGCGCAACCGGGACTAGCGGGTCCGAGCAGTACTTC
d_call: NA; v_call: TRBV5-4; clone_size: NA; j_call: TRBJ1-1; cdr3_aa: CASSKRGGRMNTEAFF; cdr3_nt: TGTGCCAGCAGCAAGCGGGGCGGCCGGATGAACACTGAAGCTTTCTTT
d_call: TRBD2; v_call: TRBV28; clone_size: NA; j_call: TRBJ2-3; cdr3_aa: CASSLAGGGNTQYF; cdr3_nt: TGTGCCAGCAGTTTAGCGGGGGGTGGGAATACGCAGTATTTT
d_call: NA; v_call: TRBV19; clone_size: NA; j_call: TRBJ1-4; cdr3_aa: CASTIGGAAQQGSNEKLFF; cdr3_nt: TGTGCCAGTACAATCGGTGGTGCAGCTCAACAGGGTTCTAATGAAAAACTGTTTTTT
d_call: NA; v_call: TRBV9; clone_size: NA; j_call: TRBJ1-3; cdr3_aa: CASSVGTLSGNTIYF; cdr3_nt: TGTGCCAGCAGCGTAGGGACTCTCTCTGGAAACACCATATATTTT
d_call: TRBD1; v_call: TRBV10-3; clone_size: NA; j_call: TRBJ1-1; cdr3_aa: CANSGTDRVDTEAFF; cdr3_nt: TGTGCCAACAGCGGCACGGACAGGGTTGACACTGAAGCTTTCTTT
d_call: NA; v_call: TRBV7-8; clone_size: NA; j_call: TRBJ2-5; cdr3_aa: CASSLPRQSKETQYF; cdr3_nt: TGTGCCAGCAGCTTACCTAGGCAGAGTAAAGAGACCCAGTACTTC
d_call: TRBD1; v_call: TRBV27; clone_size: NA; j_call: TRBJ1-4; cdr3_aa: CASSKLRDRFEKLFF; cdr3_nt: TGTGCCAGCAGCAAACTCAGGGACAGATTTGAAAAACTGTTTTTT
d_call: TRBD1; v_call: TRBV19; clone_size: NA; j_call: TRBJ1-5; cdr3_aa: CASRVTGAGNQPQHF; cdr3_nt: TGTGCCAGTAGGGTAACAGGGGCGGGCAATCAGCCCCAGCATTTT
d_call: NA; v_call: TRBV4-1; clone_size: once; j_call: TRBJ1-4; cdr3_aa: CASGMGGEKLFF; cdr3_nt: TGCGCCAGTGGAATGGGGGGGGAAAAACTGTTTTTT
d_call: NA; v_call: TRBV15; clone_size: NA; j_call: TRBJ2-2; cdr3_aa: CATSRDQVWDSEKAGELFF; cdr3_nt: TGTGCCACCAGCAGAGATCAGGTTTGGGATAGCGAGAAGGCCGGGGAGCTGTTTTTT
d_call: NA; v_call: TRBV19; clone_size: NA; j_call: TRBJ1-1; cdr3_aa: CASSYRGVNTEAFF; cdr3_nt: TGTGCCAGTAGTTATCGGGGGGTGAACACTGAAGCTTTCTTT
d_call: NA; v_call: TRBV20-1; clone_size: NA; j_call: TRBJ2-7; cdr3_aa: CSASSSYEQYF; cdr3_nt: TGCAGTGCTAGCAGTTCCTACGAGCAGTACTTC
d_call: NA; v_call: TRBV2; clone_size: NA; j_call: TRBJ1-1; cdr3_aa: CASRAGSSLNTEAFF; cdr3_nt: TGTGCCAGCAGGGCAGGGTCATCTCTGAACACTGAAGCTTTCTTT
d_call: TRBD1; v_call: TRBV7-8; clone_size: NA; j_call: TRBJ2-3; cdr3_aa: CASSLSQGASTDTQYF; cdr3_nt: TGTGCCAGCAGCTTGTCACAGGGGGCTAGCACAGATACGCAGTATTTT
d_call: NA; v_call: TRBV3-1/TRBV3-2; clone_size: NA; j_call: TRBJ1-1; cdr3_aa: CASSQDQDLNTEAFF; cdr3_nt: TGTGCCAGCAGCCAAGATCAGGACTTGAACACTGAAGCTTTCTTT
d_call: TRBD2; v_call: TRBV30; clone_size: once; j_call: TRBJ2-1; cdr3_aa: CAGPSASGRHEQFF; cdr3_nt: TGTGCCGGTCCCTCTGCTAGCGGGAGACATGAACAGTTCTTC
d_call: TRBD2; v_call: TRBV13; clone_size: once; j_call: TRBJ2-3; cdr3_aa: CASRATSGGPTTATQYF; cdr3_nt: TGTGCCAGCAGGGCGACTAGCGGGGGCCCTACGACTGCTACGCAGTATTTT
d_call: TRBD1; v_call: TRBV6-5; clone_size: NA; j_call: TRBJ1-4; cdr3_aa: CASSLTGPTNEKLFF; cdr3_nt: TGTGCCAGCAGCTTGACAGGGCCAACTAATGAAAAACTGTTTTTT
d_call: NA; v_call: TRBV18; clone_size: NA; j_call: TRBJ1-1; cdr3_aa: CASSPFRGAEAFF; cdr3_nt: TGTGCCAGCTCACCGTTTCGGGGGGCTGAAGCTTTCTTT
d_call: NA; v_call: TRBV3-1/TRBV3-2; clone_size: NA; j_call: TRBJ1-2; cdr3_aa: CASSQLGFGDYGYTF; cdr3_nt: TGTGCCAGCAGCCAATTGGGTTTCGGGGACTATGGCTACACCTTC
d_call: NA; v_call: TRBV5-6; clone_size: NA; j_call: TRBJ2-3; cdr3_aa: CASSLAVTDTQYF; cdr3_nt: TGTGCCAGCAGCTTGGCAGTTACAGATACGCAGTATTTT
d_call: TRBD1; v_call: TRBV19; clone_size: NA; j_call: TRBJ1-2; cdr3_aa: CASISGTGGLRGYTF; cdr3_nt: TGTGCCAGTATCTCCGGGACAGGGGGCCTCCGTGGCTACACCTTC
d_call: TRBD1; v_call: TRBV5-1; clone_size: NA; j_call: TRBJ1-4; cdr3_aa: CASSSGQGAEKLFF; cdr3_nt: TGCGCCAGCAGCTCCGGACAGGGGGCTGAAAAACTGTTTTTT
d_call: NA; v_call: TRBV15; clone_size: NA; j_call: TRBJ1-1; cdr3_aa: CATSSLQGTEAFF; cdr3_nt: TGTGCCACCAGCAGTTTACAGGGCACTGAAGCTTTCTTT